The rows below give T cell receptor beta chains drawn from one sample of a study of tumor and adjacent non-tumor tissue in lung cancer. TCRdb reprocessed the multiplex PCR reads with MiXCR, giving one entry per CDR3 protein. The top ten hold 21% of the sample, which has 94,000 or so distinct CDR3 sequences, 76% seen once. The sequencing sample was made of distant non-tumor lung tissue. These receptor sequences come from a woman between 45 and 60 years old with non-small cell lung cancer. Each CDR3 is given with its conserved first and last residue. Fields, in order: CDR3 protein, CDR3 DNA, V gene, J gene, D gene, clone size. A D gene is named only where the DNA matches it firmly. Clone size is shown for a subset of rows, as once, few, many or a class of expanded clone.

CDR3 protein: CGSSDSRKAYEQYF
CDR3 DNA: TGTGGCAGCAGTGACTCCCGGAAAGCCTACGAGCAGTACTTC
V gene: TRBV6-5
J gene: TRBJ2-7
D gene: NA
clone size: NA

CDR3 protein: CASSFRQGNDYGYTF
CDR3 DNA: TGTGCCAGCAGCTTTAGACAGGGAAACGACTATGGCTACACCTTC
V gene: TRBV11-2
J gene: TRBJ1-2
D gene: TRBD1
clone size: many

CDR3 protein: CAISESSGPYGYTF
CDR3 DNA: TGTGCCATCAGTGAGTCGTCAGGCCCCTATGGCTACACCTTC
V gene: TRBV10-3
J gene: TRBJ1-2
D gene: NA
clone size: many

CDR3 protein: CASTTGTSSYVQYF
CDR3 DNA: TGTGCCAGTACCACCGGGACTAGTTCCTACGTGCAATACTTC
V gene: TRBV6-6
J gene: TRBJ2-7
D gene: TRBD2
clone size: NA

CDR3 protein: CANSLESTVYGYTF
CDR3 DNA: TGTGCCAACAGCTTAGAATCGACGGTCTATGGCTACACCTTC
V gene: TRBV11-2
J gene: TRBJ1-2
D gene: NA
clone size: NA

CDR3 protein: CASSLVRDSHEQYF
CDR3 DNA: TGTGCCAGTAGCTTAGTTAGGGACAGCCACGAGCAATACTTC
V gene: TRBV11-2
J gene: TRBJ2-7
D gene: TRBD1
clone size: NA

CDR3 protein: CASNHCTGGTEAFF
CDR3 DNA: TGCGCCAGCAACCACTGCACAGGGGGCACTGAAGCTTTCTTT
V gene: TRBV4-1
J gene: TRBJ1-1
D gene: TRBD1
clone size: NA

CDR3 protein: CNVEAPSGRAPYEQYF
CDR3 DNA: TGCAACGTTGAAGCCCCTAGTGGGAGGGCCCCCTACGAGCAGTACTTC
V gene: TRBV29-1
J gene: TRBJ2-7
D gene: TRBD2
clone size: NA

CDR3 protein: CANSLAGGRAYKQYF
CDR3 DNA: TGTGCCAACAGCTTAGCTGGCGGGAGGGCCTACAAGCAGTACTTC
V gene: TRBV7-9
J gene: TRBJ2-7
D gene: TRBD2
clone size: NA

CDR3 protein: CVSSSTSYNDQIF
CDR3 DNA: TGTGTCAGCAGTTCTACTAGTTACAATGATCAGATCTTC
V gene: TRBV6-2/TRBV6-3
J gene: TRBJ2-1
D gene: NA
clone size: NA

CDR3 protein: CANSLVVRACF
CDR3 DNA: TGTGCCAACAGCTTAGTTGTACGAGCTTGCTTT
V gene: TRBV7-9
J gene: TRBJ1-1
D gene: NA
clone size: NA

CDR3 protein: CATSGAGAGTQYF
CDR3 DNA: TGTGCCACCAGTGGGGCTGGGGCTGGGACGCAGTACTTT
V gene: TRBV6-6
J gene: TRBJ2-3
D gene: NA
clone size: NA

CDR3 protein: CASSPIPSTGDEQFF
CDR3 DNA: TGTGCCAGCAGCCCAATTCCTTCGACGGGCGATGAACAGTTCTTC
V gene: TRBV11-3
J gene: TRBJ2-1
D gene: NA
clone size: NA

CDR3 protein: CASSFGDRSGNTIYF
CDR3 DNA: TGCGCCAGCAGCTTTGGTGACAGGAGTGGAAACACCATATATTTT
V gene: TRBV5-1
J gene: TRBJ1-3
D gene: NA
clone size: few

CDR3 protein: CASREGLAGGGEQFF
CDR3 DNA: TGTGCCAGCAGGGAGGGACTAGCGGGAGGCGGTGAGCAGTTCTTC
V gene: TRBV7-3
J gene: TRBJ2-1
D gene: TRBD2
clone size: NA

CDR3 protein: CASSLMGLELSKQCF
CDR3 DNA: TGTGCCAGTTCCCTCATGGGGCTGGAGCTCAGCAAGCAGTGCTTC
V gene: TRBV12-3/TRBV12-4
J gene: TRBJ2-7
D gene: NA
clone size: few

CDR3 protein: CASSLSVGKINNEQFF
CDR3 DNA: TGTGCTAGCAGTCTTTCGGTCGGCAAAATCAACAATGAGCAGTTCTTC
V gene: TRBV6-5
J gene: TRBJ2-1
D gene: NA
clone size: NA

CDR3 protein: CASLPRDRGGTQYF
CDR3 DNA: TGTGCCAGCCTGCCACGCGACAGGGGAGGGACCCAGTACTTC
V gene: TRBV19
J gene: TRBJ2-5
D gene: TRBD1
clone size: NA

CDR3 protein: CTSTARRLAGTGELFF
CDR3 DNA: TGTACCAGCACCGCTCGAAGACTAGCGGGCACCGGGGAGCTGTTTTTT
V gene: TRBV28
J gene: TRBJ2-2
D gene: TRBD2
clone size: NA

CDR3 protein: CSVEVRHRRTDMRYF
CDR3 DNA: TGCAGCGTTGAAGTCAGGCACAGGAGAACAGATATGCGGTATTTT
V gene: TRBV29-1
J gene: TRBJ2-3
D gene: NA
clone size: NA

CDR3 protein: CGGSQAVEAVPYEQYF
CDR3 DNA: TGTGGCGGCAGCCAAGCAGTAGAGGCGGTCCCCTACGAGCAGTACTTC
V gene: TRBV4-2
J gene: TRBJ2-7
D gene: NA
clone size: NA

CDR3 protein: CASSLGGRELFF
CDR3 DNA: TGTGCCAGCAGCTTAGGGGGGCGGGAGCTGTTTTTT
V gene: TRBV7-8
J gene: TRBJ2-2
D gene: NA
clone size: many

CDR3 protein: CTTSLGTGEAFF
CDR3 DNA: TGTACCACCAGTTTGGGGACAGGGGAAGCTTTCTTT
V gene: TRBV12-3/TRBV12-4
J gene: TRBJ1-1
D gene: TRBD1
clone size: NA

CDR3 protein: CAISEWLAGYEQSF
CDR3 DNA: TGTGCCATCAGTGAATGGCTAGCGGGATATGAGCAGTCCTTC
V gene: TRBV10-3
J gene: TRBJ2-1
D gene: TRBD2
clone size: NA

CDR3 protein: CASCSSTSGRSETQYF
CDR3 DNA: TGCGCCAGCTGCTCTTCGACTAGCGGGAGGTCGGAGACCCAGTACTTT
V gene: TRBV5-1
J gene: TRBJ2-5
D gene: TRBD2
clone size: NA

CDR3 protein: CASSPGLAGDIQYF
CDR3 DNA: TGTGCCAGCAGTCCCGGACTAGCGGGAGACATTCAGTACTTC
V gene: TRBV11-2
J gene: TRBJ2-4
D gene: TRBD2
clone size: once

CDR3 protein: CASSLNSNLGIQYF
CDR3 DNA: TGTGCCAGCAGCCTCAACTCGAACTTGGGCATTCAGTACTTC
V gene: TRBV11-2
J gene: TRBJ2-4
D gene: NA
clone size: NA

CDR3 protein: CASSGTGEGHNDQFF
CDR3 DNA: TGCGCCAGCAGCGGGACGGGGGAGGGTCACAATGACCAGTTCTTC
V gene: TRBV10-2
J gene: TRBJ2-1
D gene: TRBD2
clone size: NA